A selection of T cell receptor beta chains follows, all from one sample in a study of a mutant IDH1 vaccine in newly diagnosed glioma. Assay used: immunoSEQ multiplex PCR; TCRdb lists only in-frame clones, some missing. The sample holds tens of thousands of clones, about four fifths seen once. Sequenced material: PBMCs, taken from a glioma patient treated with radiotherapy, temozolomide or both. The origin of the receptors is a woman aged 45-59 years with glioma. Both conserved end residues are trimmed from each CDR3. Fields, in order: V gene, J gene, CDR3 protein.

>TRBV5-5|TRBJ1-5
ASSLAAGGNQPQH
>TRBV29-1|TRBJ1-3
SGGSYSGNTIY
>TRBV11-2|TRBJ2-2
ASSLALDTINTGELF
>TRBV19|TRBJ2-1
ASSTYYNEQF
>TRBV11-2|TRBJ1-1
ASSRGHLNTEAF
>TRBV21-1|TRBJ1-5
ASSKLRGFFEEPQH
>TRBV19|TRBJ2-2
ASSILTNTGELF
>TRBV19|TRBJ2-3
ASKRDTSTDTQY
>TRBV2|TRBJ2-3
ASSGRTSGGLTDTQY
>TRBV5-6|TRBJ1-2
ASSAGTGGYGYT
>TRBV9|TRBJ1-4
ASSVSWTGEKLF
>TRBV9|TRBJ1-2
ASRATGVQHGYT
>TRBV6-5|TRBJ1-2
ASSYSIGAANYGYT
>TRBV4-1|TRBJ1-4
ASSQTGEIGEKLF
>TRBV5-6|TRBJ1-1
ATQPGKGTAF
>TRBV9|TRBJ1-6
ASRDEGASPLH
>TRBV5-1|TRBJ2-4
ASSWGQRGGSKNIQY
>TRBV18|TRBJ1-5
ASSPEKLNQPQH